Included here is one T cell receptor beta chain sequence, with context. Its cognate antigen is unknown. Via MiXCR, TCRdb re-called the reads, giving one row per CDR3 protein. The sample records 250,000 to 300,000 distinct CDR3 sequences, about 20% being singletons. The data stem from a study of T cell repertoires in cytomegalovirus infection. Background on the study: In public TCR beta signatures, there were indications of both CMV infection and matching HLA type.

The sequence came from a human donor in good health (CMV status not recorded). Some clones in this sample may be carry-over from other donors' samples. Material: cultured PBMCs, obtained from culture after CMV antigen stimulation.

CDR3 loop: CATSEAREGLADTQYF. DNA of the CDR3: TGTGCCACCAGTGAGGCCCGGGAGGGCCTCGCAGATACGCAGTATTTT. The chain uses TRBV24-1 and TRBJ2-3; TRBD2 matches 8 bases. Germline V gene lookup returns CDR1 KGHDR and CDR2 SFDVKD. The CDR3 is 16 residues long. J gave up 4 bases and V 4 bases, and 9 bases lay outside the gene matches.